This TCR beta chain was documented in a study of CD8+CD57+ T cells in acquired aplastic anemia. Findings of the study overall: CD8+ Simpson's diversity showed no significant patient-control difference.

As regards this clonotype: The antigen is unknown. At one end, the junction sequence differs from germline, possibly due to a read error.

CDR3 and TCR beta VDJ profiling relied on a genomic DNA template. A single record per CDR3 protein comes from TCRdb applying MiXCR to the reads. Of about 98,000 distinct CDR3 sequences in the sample, roughly two thirds were seen once. The CDR3 covers 16 residues. Germline loops: CDR1 MNHEY, CDR2 SVGAGI. The patients chosen for sequencing had shown expansion of CD8+CD57+ cells (detected by flow cytometry). The patients all had a severe acquired aplastic anemia diagnosis. When blood sampling took place, the patients had received no therapy. The TCR comes from a human donor with aplastic anemia. The chain combines TRBV6-5 with TRBJ1-2, with TRBD1 identical over 8 bases. The sample comprised sorted CD4+, CD8+, or CD8+CD57+ T cells (not recorded which) from PBMCs. The CDR3: CASSHSSGGQVYGYTF. CDR3 in DNA: TGTGCCAGCAGTCACTCGAGTGGGGGACAGGTCTATGGCTACACCTTC.